This is a list of T cell receptor beta chains from one sample in a study of blood T cells in healthy people across ages. MiXCR was run by TCRdb on the 5' RACE reads, yielding one entry per CDR3 protein. The sample holds about 830,000 distinct CDR3 sequences, approximately 65% seen once. Sequencing was performed on blood. These receptors were collected from a man in his thirties or forties in good health. Each CDR3 is given with its conserved first and last residue. A D gene is named only where the DNA matches it firmly. The size field is filled for only some rows; it gives once, few, many or a size class.

cdr3_nt: TGTGCCAGCAGTTCGGTAGAAGGCACCTCAGCCAAAAACATTCAGTACTTC
cdr3_aa: CASSSVEGTSAKNIQYF
d_call: NA
clone_size: NA
v_call: TRBV28
j_call: TRBJ2-4

cdr3_nt: TGTGCCAGCAGCCAAGAAAGGGGGCTCCCGTACCAAGAGACCCAGTACTTC
cdr3_aa: CASSQERGLPYQETQYF
d_call: TRBD1
clone_size: few
v_call: TRBV4-2
j_call: TRBJ2-5

cdr3_nt: TGTGCCAGCAGCGTCCTGGGGGACTTGTCCTACAATGAGCAGTTCTTC
cdr3_aa: CASSVLGDLSYNEQFF
d_call: NA
clone_size: NA
v_call: TRBV9
j_call: TRBJ2-1

cdr3_nt: TGCGCCAGCAGCCAAGATCCGACAGTTAACTATGGCTACACCTTC
cdr3_aa: CASSQDPTVNYGYTF
d_call: NA
clone_size: NA
v_call: TRBV4-3
j_call: TRBJ1-2

cdr3_nt: TGCAGTGCTAGCCCCGACAGGGACCGCGGCTACACCTTC
cdr3_aa: CSASPDRDRGYTF
d_call: TRBD1
clone_size: NA
v_call: TRBV20-1
j_call: TRBJ1-2

cdr3_nt: TGTGCCAGCATATCGAGGCACAATGAGCAGTTCTTC
cdr3_aa: CASISRHNEQFF
d_call: NA
clone_size: NA
v_call: TRBV6-2/TRBV6-3
j_call: TRBJ2-1

cdr3_nt: TGCAGTGCTACAGCCGGACTAGCGGGGGCCTACAATGAGCAGTTCTTC
cdr3_aa: CSATAGLAGAYNEQFF
d_call: TRBD2
clone_size: few
v_call: TRBV20-1
j_call: TRBJ2-1

cdr3_nt: TGTGCCAGCAGTGCCGGACTAGCGGGGGACACAGATACGCAGTATTTT
cdr3_aa: CASSAGLAGDTDTQYF
d_call: TRBD2
clone_size: NA
v_call: TRBV25-1
j_call: TRBJ2-3

cdr3_nt: TGTGCCAGCAGCCACATACGAATAAAGCGACAGGGTCCTAACTATGGCTACACCTTC
cdr3_aa: CASSHIRIKRQGPNYGYTF
d_call: TRBD1
clone_size: NA
v_call: TRBV6-1
j_call: TRBJ1-2

cdr3_nt: TGTGCCAGCAGCTTACTCGCGGGAGAGACCCAGTACTTC
cdr3_aa: CASSLLAGETQYF
d_call: NA
clone_size: NA
v_call: TRBV7-9
j_call: TRBJ2-5

cdr3_nt: TGCGCCAGCAGCCAAGATCCTGCTGGGGACATTCCCTACGAGCAGTACTTC
cdr3_aa: CASSQDPAGDIPYEQYF
d_call: NA
clone_size: NA
v_call: TRBV4-3
j_call: TRBJ2-7

cdr3_nt: TGTGCCAGCAGCTTGCACACAGCTGTTAGGTACGAGCAGTACTTC
cdr3_aa: CASSLHTAVRYEQYF
d_call: NA
clone_size: few
v_call: TRBV5-5
j_call: TRBJ2-7

cdr3_nt: TGTGCCAGCAGCCAAGTATTGGCGGGCGTGCAGTTCTTC
cdr3_aa: CASSQVLAGVQFF
d_call: NA
clone_size: NA
v_call: TRBV14
j_call: TRBJ2-1

cdr3_nt: TGTGCCAGCAGTGAAGGACAGGGGTGGTTCTATGGCCACACCTTC
cdr3_aa: CASSEGQGWFYGHTF
d_call: TRBD1
clone_size: NA
v_call: TRBV25-1
j_call: TRBJ1-2